This T cell receptor (beta chain) was recovered during a study of blood T cells in healthy people across ages. Only a few counts were recorded for this clonotype. Sample-barcoded 5' priming and a J-beta primer mix drove a second PCR of about 7 to 11 cycles. TCRdb redid the calling of the 5' RACE reads with MiXCR, one entry per CDR3 protein. There are about 1 million distinct CDR3 sequences in the sample; less than 50% occur only once, and approximately 19% lies in the top ten. There are 15 residues in the CDR3. Trimming took 4 bases from V and 8 from J, leaving 17 bases between them. V usage is TRBV12-3 or TRBV12-4 and J usage is TRBJ1-4, with TRBD1 as a possible D gene (5 bases). The sample taken for sequencing was blood. This receptor was obtained from an older woman in good health. CDR3 sequence reads: CASSSLEGRWEKLFF. The CDR3 bases are TGTGCCAGCAGTTCGCTAGAGGGGCGCTGGGAAAAACTGTTTTTT.